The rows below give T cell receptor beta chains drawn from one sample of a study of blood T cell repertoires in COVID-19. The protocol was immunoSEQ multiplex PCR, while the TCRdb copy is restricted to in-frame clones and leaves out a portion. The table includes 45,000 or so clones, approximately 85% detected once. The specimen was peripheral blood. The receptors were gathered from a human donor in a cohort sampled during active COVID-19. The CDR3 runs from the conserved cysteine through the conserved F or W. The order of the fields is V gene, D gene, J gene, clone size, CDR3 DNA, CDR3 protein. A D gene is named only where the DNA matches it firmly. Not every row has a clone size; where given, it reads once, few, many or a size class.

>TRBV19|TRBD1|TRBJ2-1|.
TGTGCCAGTAGTATAGGTGAGACAGGGGCCACGAAGGGATCAAAGTTCTTC
CASSIGETGATKGSKFF
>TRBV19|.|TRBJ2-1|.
TGTGCCAGTAGTACCGAATGGGGGGGCGGTGAGCAGTTCTTC
CASSTEWGGGEQFF
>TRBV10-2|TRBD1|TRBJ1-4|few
TGCGCCAGCAGTGACGGACAGGCTGCTGAAAAACTGTTTTTT
CASSDGQAAEKLFF
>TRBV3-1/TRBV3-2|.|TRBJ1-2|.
TGTGCCAGCAGCCGCTATAACTATGGCTACACCTTC
CASSRYNYGYTF
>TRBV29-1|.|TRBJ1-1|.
TGCAGCGTTGTGAAACGGCGGGGACGGGCGAACACTGAAGCTTTCTTT
CSVVKRRGRANTEAFF
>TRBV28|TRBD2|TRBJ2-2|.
TGTGCCAGCAGAGCTAGCGGGAGCTACACCGGGGAGCTGTTTTTT
CASRASGSYTGELFF
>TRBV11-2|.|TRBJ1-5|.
TGTGCCAGCAGCCCGGGGGGGCTGGACAGTGGAACGCCCCAGCATTTT
CASSPGGLDSGTPQHF
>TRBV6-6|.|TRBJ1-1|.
TGTGCCAGCAGTTACTCGATCCGGGCTGAAGCTTTCTTT
CASSYSIRAEAFF
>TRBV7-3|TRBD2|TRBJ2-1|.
TGTGCCAGCAGCTTAACCAGCGGGGGGGTCTACAATGAGCAGTTCTTC
CASSLTSGGVYNEQFF
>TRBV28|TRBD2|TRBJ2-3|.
TGTGCCAGCAGTTCCGCGGGGGTCAGCACAGATACGCAGTATTTT
CASSSAGVSTDTQYF
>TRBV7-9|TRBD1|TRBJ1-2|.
TGTGCCAGCAGCTTATTCCTGACAGGGGACTATGGCTACACCTTC
CASSLFLTGDYGYTF
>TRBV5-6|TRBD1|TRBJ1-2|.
TGTGCCAGCAGCACCGTAACAGGGGAAGGTGGCTACACCTTC
CASSTVTGEGGYTF
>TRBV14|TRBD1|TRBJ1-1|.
TGTGCCAGCAGCCCAGACAGGGGGCGAACCATGAACACTGAAGCTTTCTTT
CASSPDRGRTMNTEAFF
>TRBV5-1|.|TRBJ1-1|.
TGCGCCAGCAGCTTGGATGGCCGGAGTGAAGCTTTCTTT
CASSLDGRSEAFF
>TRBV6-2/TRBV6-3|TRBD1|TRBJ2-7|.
TGTGCCAGCAGTTCCCCTTCCGGGACAGGCTCCTACGAGCAGTACTTC
CASSSPSGTGSYEQYF
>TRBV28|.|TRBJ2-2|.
TGTGCCAGCAGTTCGCCCGGGACTTCAAACACCGGGGAGCTGTTTTTT
CASSSPGTSNTGELFF
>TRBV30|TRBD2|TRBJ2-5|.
TGTGCCTGGAGTGTAGGTTCGACTAGCGGGAGGGGAGAGACCCAGTACTTC
CAWSVGSTSGRGETQYF
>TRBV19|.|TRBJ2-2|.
TGTGCCAGTAGTATTTACCCAGCGAACACCGGGGAGCTGTTTTTT
CASSIYPANTGELFF
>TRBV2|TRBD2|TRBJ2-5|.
TGTGCCAGCAGACCCGGGACTAGCGGCCAAGAGACCCAGTACTTC
CASRPGTSGQETQYF
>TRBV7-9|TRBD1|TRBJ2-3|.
TGTGCCAGCACCCTGGACAGGGTAGGAGAGCGCACAGATACGCAGTATTTT
CASTLDRVGERTDTQYF
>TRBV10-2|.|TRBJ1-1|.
TGCGCCAGCAGTGAATCAGGGGCTGAAGCTTTCTTT
CASSESGAEAFF
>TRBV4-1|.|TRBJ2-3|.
TGCGCCAGCAGCCCCTCGACAGGATCAGGCACAGATACGCAGTATTTT
CASSPSTGSGTDTQYF
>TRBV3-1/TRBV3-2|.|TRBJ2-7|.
TGTGCCAGCAGCCAAATTTGGGGACAAACAGGACCCTACGAGCAGTACTTC
CASSQIWGQTGPYEQYF